This passage covers 17 T cell receptor beta chains from one sample sequenced in a study of blood T cell repertoires in COVID-19. The repertoire was sequenced with immunoSEQ multiplex PCR; TCRdb's copy has only in-frame clones and lacks some. The sample carries about 48,000 clones, 75% to 85% recorded once. Specimen: peripheral blood. These receptors originate from a middle-aged man with acute or convalescent COVID-19.

The V and J genes are TRBV5-1 and TRBJ2-7; D is possibly TRBD1 (6 bases). Looked up from germline, CDR1 is SGHRS and CDR2 is YFSETQ. The CDR3 contains 12 residues. V gave up 0 bases and J gave up 7 bases, with 8 bases separating them. CDR3 coding DNA: TGCGCCAGCAGCTTGGAGGGGGATGAGCAGTACTTC. Translated: CASSLEGDEQYF. The full variable domain, rest sourced from reference TRBV5-1 and TRBJ2-7, is KAGVTQTPRYLIKTRGQQVTLSCSPISGHRSVSWYQQTPGQGLQFLFEYFSETQRNKGNFPGRFSGRQFSNSRSEMNVSTLELGDSALYLCASSLEGDEQYFGPGTRLTVT.

This clone was seen a few times. This chain uses TRBV10-1 with TRBJ1-5; 8 bases match TRBD1. The CDR3 has 12 residues. Trimming cost V 9 bases and J 2 bases; bases outside gene matches: 0. Germline assignment: CDR1 WNHNN and CDR2 SYGVQD (reference sequence). The CDR3 reads CARTGGNQPQHF. CDR3 coding DNA: TGCGCCAGGACAGGGGGCAATCAGCCCCAGCATTTT.

The gene calls are TRBV19 and TRBJ1-1; 7 bases match TRBD1. The CDR3 consists of 11 residues. Trimming at V came to 3 bases and at J to 12 bases, leaving 4 bases not matched to a gene. The germline CDR1 and CDR2 sequences are LNHDA and SQIVND (reference sequence). The CDR3 protein is CASSMEGAPFF. CDR3 coding DNA: TGTGCCAGTAGTATGGAGGGGGCTCCTTTCTTT.

This chain connects TRBV9 to TRBJ1-3, with D perhaps matching TRBD1 (5 bases). Germline V lookup: CDR1 SGDLS, CDR2 YYNGEE. CDR3 size: 16 residues. The germline V and J ends were trimmed by 0 bases and 1 base, with 11 bases remaining between them. The CDR3 sequence is CASSVATGGSGNTIYF. The CDR3, as DNA: TGTGCCAGCAGCGTAGCTACGGGGGGGTCTGGAAACACCATATATTTT.

This clone was recorded only once. V and J are TRBV6-6 and TRBJ2-7; 9 bases are shared with TRBD2. Trimming removed 6 bases from V and 4 bases from J; junction bases left unmatched: 13. This CDR3 has 16 residues. Germline CDR1 and CDR2: MNHNY and SVGAGI (reference sequence). CDR3 DNA sequence: TGTGCCAGCAGCCAACCCGGGAGGCGGGGGGGATACGAGCAGTACTTC. It specifies CASSQPGRRGGYEQYF.

The chain recombines TRBV18 with TRBJ1-6, with no clear D. V was clipped by 2 bases and J by 5 bases, with 4 bases between them. The germline V gene has CDR1 KGHSH and CDR2 LQKENI. The CDR3 covers 13 residues. The CDR3 loop is CASSPADNSPLHF. CDR3 nucleotides: TGTGCCAGCTCACCAGCGGATAATTCACCCCTCCACTTT.

This clone has more than one count but fewer than ten. The rearrangement links TRBV11-2 to TRBJ1-1, with D hard to call. This CDR3 is built from 13 residues. Germline CDR1 SGHAT, CDR2 FQNNGV. The V end lost 2 bases, the J end lost 10 bases, and 14 bases lay between the germline ends. This chain's CDR3 is CASSLSPTGIAFF. In nucleotides, the CDR3 is TGTGCCAGCAGCTTAAGCCCCACCGGGATAGCTTTCTTT.

V and J are TRBV9 and TRBJ2-1; weak D call: TRBD1 (5 bases). Germline assignment: CDR1 SGDLS and CDR2 YYNGEE. This CDR3 is 15 amino acids long. Trimming took 0 bases from V and 7 from J, leaving 14 bases between them. The CDR3 bases are TGTGCCAGCAGCGTAGCGCCAGGGTCTGGAAATGAGCAGTTCTTC. It specifies CASSVAPGSGNEQFF.

The rearrangement links TRBV27 to TRBJ1-5; 8 positions agree with TRBD1. The V segment lost 5 bases and the J segment 4 bases; nucleotides outside the gene matches: 1. The V gene's germline CDR1 is MNHEY and CDR2 SMNVEV (reference sequence). The CDR3 covers 13 residues. In nucleotides, the CDR3 is TGTGCCAGCAGTCGACAGGGGAATCAGCCCCAGCATTTT. Protein product: CASSRQGNQPQHF.

The chain couples TRBV14 to TRBJ1-2, with D tentatively TRBD1 (5 bases). CDR1 and CDR2 from the germline V gene are SGHDN and FVKESK. Trimming cost V 0 bases and J 2 bases, with 13 bases left between them. This CDR3 has 16 amino acids. The CDR3 DNA reads TGTGCCAGCAGCCAAGAAACCCTAACAGGAAACTATGGCTACACCTTC. This translates into CASSQETLTGNYGYTF.

This chain joins TRBV2 and TRBJ2-1; 7 nucleotides line up with TRBD1. The V segment lost 3 bases and the J segment 9 bases; nucleotides outside the gene matches: 11. The CDR3 spans 15 residues. CDR1 and CDR2 from the germline V gene are SNHLY and FYNNEI. Here the CDR3 reads CASSDRQGSFSEQFF. CDR3 DNA: TGTGCCAGCAGTGACCGACAGGGTAGCTTCAGTGAGCAGTTCTTC.

The chain combines TRBV18 with TRBJ2-1; 10 bases map to TRBD1. From germline, CDR1 is KGHSH and CDR2 LQKENI. This CDR3 is 14 amino acids long. The trim removed 5 bases at V and 7 bases at J, leaving 5 bases unmatched. DNA of the CDR3: TGTGCCAGCTCAACACAGGGACAGGGGAATGAGCAGTTCTTC. Encoded protein: CASSTQGQGNEQFF. The variable domain in full, completed from reference TRBV18 and TRBJ2-1, reads NAGVMQNPRHLVRRRGQEARLRCSPMKGHSHVYWYRQLPEEGLKFMVYLQKENIIDESGMPKERFSAEFPKEGPSILRIQQVVRGDSAAYFCASSTQGQGNEQFFGPGTRLTVL.

The rearrangement uses TRBV4-3 and TRBJ1-1; weak D call: TRBD1 (5 bases). Trimming removed 4 bases at V and 5 bases at J, with 17 bases between. This CDR3 is 15 amino acids long. Germline-derived CDR1 and CDR2 are LGHNA and YSLEER. CDR3: CASSPLEGGVTEAFF. The CDR3 DNA follows: TGCGCCAGCAGCCCCCTCGAGGGAGGGGTAACTGAAGCTTTCTTT.

This sequence joins TRBV6-5 and TRBJ1-2, with unresolved D. The germline V gene has CDR1 MNHEY and CDR2 SVGAGI. V lost 7 bases and J 4 bases, leaving 10 bases between the germline ends. The CDR3 covers 12 residues. The CDR3 DNA reads TGTGCCAGCATGGGGAGAGGCTATGGCTACACCTTC. Translated, it gives CASMGRGYGYTF.

This sequence joins TRBV7-9 and TRBJ2-7; D gene ambiguous. V was shortened by 2 bases and J by 3 bases, with 11 bases between the two germline ends. The CDR3 runs 14 residues. CDR1 is SEHNR and CDR2 is FQNEAQ in the germline V gene (reference sequence). CDR3 amino acids: CASSLPGILYEQYF. The DNA of the CDR3 is TGTGCCAGCAGCTTACCGGGTATTCTCTACGAGCAGTACTTC.

This clone was observed once. The chain is built from TRBV10-3 and TRBJ1-3; D is perhaps TRBD1 (6 bases). This CDR3 spans 15 amino acids. Trimming pared 10 bases from V and 0 bases from J, leaving 16 bases between. CDR1 and CDR2 from the germline V gene are ENHRY and SYGVKD. The CDR3 loop reads CATGSGASSGNTIYF. As DNA, the CDR3 is TGTGCCACCGGCTCAGGGGCTAGCTCTGGAAACACCATATATTTT.

This clone was seen a few times. The V gene is TRBV3-1 (or the pseudogene TRBV3-2), the J gene TRBJ2-1, with D uncertain. Germline CDR1 is LGHDT and CDR2 is YNNKEL (reference sequence). V was clipped by 4 bases and J by 3 bases, with 13 bases between them. The length of the CDR3 is 15 residues. CDR3 sequence reads: CASSPPGQNYNEQFF. CDR3 DNA sequence: TGTGCCAGCAGCCCCCCAGGTCAGAACTACAATGAGCAGTTCTTC.